What follows are 2 T cell receptor beta chains derived from one specimen sequenced in a study of cytomegalovirus exposure and HLA in healthy donors. The primer mix had 60 Vbeta and 13 Jbeta primers. The repertoire was sequenced with immunoSEQ multiplex PCR; TCRdb's copy has only in-frame clones and lacks some. In the table there are about 89,000 clones, 85% of which are singletons. The source material was PBMCs. The receptors were sampled from a man aged 35 to 55 in good health and CMV-seropositive.

This clone has only a few counts. V usage is TRBV7-2 and J usage is TRBJ2-7; no definite D call. The V gene lost 0 bases and the J gene lost 7 bases, with 7 bases spanning the gap. Germline CDR1 reads SGHTA; CDR2 reads FQGNSA. This CDR3 contains 12 residues. The CDR3 loop reads CASSLASLEQYF. The CDR3 DNA reads as TGTGCCAGCAGCTTAGCATCTCTGGAGCAGTACTTC.

This chain links TRBV7-3 with TRBJ2-3, with 8 bases matching TRBD2. V was clipped by 5 bases and J by 1 base; unmatched bases: 14. The CDR3 length is 18 residues. The germline gives CDR1 SGHTA, CDR2 FQGTGA. In DNA, the CDR3 is TGTGCCAGCAGCAAAGAGGCGTCCGGGCGGGGGGGCACAGATACGCAGTATTTT. Amino acid sequence: CASSKEASGRGGTDTQYF.